The T cell receptor (beta chain) under discussion was sequenced for a study of long-term antiretroviral therapy in people with HIV. The ends lost 8 bases at V and 8 bases at J; junction bases unmatched: 6. The CDR3 extends over 13 amino acids. CDR1 MRHNA and CDR2 SNTAGT come from the germline V gene. Runs used v3.0 of the immunoSEQ assay and were done at survey level. This table comes from immunoSEQ multiplex PCR, and its TCRdb copy is limited to in-frame clones, with some not included. Of 45,000 to 50,000 clones listed, about 86% were seen once; the top ten hold 2.5% to 3.5%. The source was unsorted PBMCs, collected 0.8 years after starting antiretroviral therapy. The source is a woman between 18 and 29 years old with HIV. The gene calls are TRBV6-4 and TRBJ1-6, with 7 bases matching TRBD1. The CDR3: CASGQEQDSPLHF. In DNA, the CDR3 is TGTGCCAGCGGACAGGAACAAGATTCACCCCTCCACTTT.